Each of the 30 T cell receptor beta chains below was sequenced from the same sample in a study of CD8 T cells in ankylosing spondylitis. MiXCR, applied by TCRdb to the 5' RACE reads, yields one record per CDR3 protein. The repertoire consists of around 150,000 distinct CDR3 sequences, with roughly an eighth occurring once and the leading ten covering roughly 4.5%. Material: blood, either unsorted or a sorted T cell fraction (not recorded which). The receptors were gathered from a female donor with ankylosing spondylitis or in good health (not recorded which).

This clonotype was counted many times. The V gene is TRBV12-3 or TRBV12-4, the J gene TRBJ2-5; D might be TRBD2 (7 bases). The CDR3 contains 18 residues. The ends were cut back, 0 bases at V and 3 bases at J, with 20 bases in the middle. The CDR3 reads CASSLAKFGGPGEETQYF. CDR3 coding DNA: TGTGCCAGCAGTTTAGCGAAATTCGGGGGGCCAGGAGAAGAGACCCAGTACTTC.

The table lists this clonotype with many counts. The rearrangement joins TRBV5-1 to TRBJ2-7; D is ambiguous. Germline-derived CDR1 and CDR2 are SGHRS and YFSETQ. The V end lost 5 bases, the J end lost 0 bases, and 9 bases lay between the germline ends. This CDR3 spans 13 amino acids. The CDR3 loop is CASSIGSSYEQYF. In nucleotides, the CDR3 is TGCGCCAGCAGTATCGGCTCCTCCTACGAGCAGTACTTC.

The J gene is TRBJ2-2, the V gene TRBV14; TRBD1 matches at 8 bases. V lost 7 bases and J lost 7; bases outside the gene matches: 5. From germline, CDR1 is SGHDN and CDR2 FVKESK. The CDR3 consists of 13 residues. This CDR3 reads CASTSGGFGELFF. DNA for the CDR3: TGTGCCAGCACCTCAGGGGGCTTCGGGGAGCTGTTTTTT.

This clonotype was observed many times. This sequence joins TRBV20-1 and TRBJ1-4; D is possibly TRBD1 (6 bases). The CDR3 has 15 residues. The ends were cut back, 3 bases at V and 5 bases at J, with 16 bases in the middle. Germline CDR1 and CDR2: DFQATT and SNEGSKA (reference sequence). CDR3 region: CSAREDSRPNEKLFF. DNA for the CDR3: TGCAGTGCTAGGGAGGACAGTAGGCCGAATGAAAAACTGTTTTTT.

This clonotype was detected a few times. The genes are TRBV4-1 and TRBJ1-1; D is possibly TRBD1 (6 bases). V was cut by 0 bases and J by 7 bases, with 18 bases left in between. Germline CDR1 MGHRA, CDR2 YSYEKL. The CDR3 sequence is 16 residues long. For the CDR3, the DNA is TGCGCCAGCAGCCAAGATTTGGCCAGGGGTGGAATTGAAGCTTTCTTT. The encoded protein is CASSQDLARGGIEAFF.

There are many counts of this clonotype. The DNA for the CDR3 is TGTGCCAGCAGTTTTAGGGGCGCCCTTTACAATGAGCAGTTCTTC. It is translated as CASSFRGALYNEQFF. The chain carries TRBV7-7 and TRBJ2-1, with D perhaps TRBD1 (5 bases). CDR3 length: 15 residues. Germline CDR1 reads SSHAT; CDR2 reads FNYEAQ (reference sequence). V lost 6 bases and J lost 4, with 16 bases in between.

With regard to this clonotype: A much larger clone differs by one base, so this may be a read error. The chain has TRBV11-3 and TRBJ2-2; D may be TRBD2 (5 bases). Germline assignment: CDR1 SGHNT and CDR2 YENEEA. V was pared by 5 bases and J by 8 bases, with 21 bases between. The CDR3 runs to 16 residues. CDR3 loop: CASSPPMEAMVGELFF. The DNA of the CDR3 is TGTGCCAGCAGCCCCCCCATGGAGGCAATGGTGGGGGAGCTGTTTTTT.

This clonotype showed up many times. V and J are TRBV6-1 and TRBJ1-5; D is perhaps TRBD1 (5 bases). The germline CDR1 and CDR2 sequences are MNHNS and SASEGT. The V and J ends lost 3 bases and 6 bases respectively, with 9 bases between them. This CDR3 has 13 amino acids. CDR3 region: CASSDRGSQPQHF. In DNA, the CDR3 is TGTGCCAGCAGTGATAGGGGAAGTCAGCCCCAGCATTTT.

As to this clonotype: The junction departs from germline at one end; a sequencing error may be responsible. The rearrangement links TRBV27 to TRBJ2-4, with D possibly called TRBD1 or TRBD2 (6 bases each). The CDR3 is 14 residues long. Germline V lookup: CDR1 MNHEY, CDR2 SMNVEV (reference sequence). Here the CDR3 DNA reads TGTACCAGCTCGGGGGCTCTAGCCAAAAACATTCAGTACTTC. It translates to CTSSGALAKNIQYF.

This clonotype showed up many times. The chain joins TRBV18 to TRBJ2-1; unclear D gene. With 2 bases removed from V and 10 bases from J, the gap between germline ends came to 9 bases. The CDR3 has 12 residues. Germline CDR1 KGHSH, CDR2 LQKENI. The CDR3 DNA follows: TGTGCCAGCTCACCAGAGGACGGAGAGCAGTTCTTC. This translates into CASSPEDGEQFF.

This clonotype occurred many times. V and J are TRBV4-1 and TRBJ1-5, with unresolved D. The CDR3 runs to 13 residues. Trimming took off 0 bases at V and 8 bases at J, with 8 bases between the two ends. Germline V gene lookup returns CDR1 MGHRA and CDR2 YSYEKL. In nucleotides, the CDR3 is TGCGCCAGCAGCCAAGACGGAGGAGAGCCCCAGCATTTT. Encoded protein: CASSQDGGEPQHF.

The chain is built from TRBV7-2 and TRBJ2-7, with 9 bases identical to TRBD2. The germline V gene has CDR1 SGHTA and CDR2 FQGNSA. Germline trimming cut 1 base from V and 2 bases from J; bases unmatched to any gene: 3. This CDR3 contains 15 residues. The CDR3: CASSLGAGGTYEQYF. CDR3 DNA: TGTGCCAGCAGCTTAGGAGCGGGAGGTACCTACGAGCAGTACTTC.

This clonotype was observed at least ten times. The chain joins TRBV12-3 or TRBV12-4 to TRBJ2-1; D is unresolved. The ends were cut back, 4 bases at V and 8 bases at J, with 9 bases in the middle. The CDR3 has 12 residues. The CDR3: CASSSSRDEQFF. DNA for the CDR3: TGTGCCAGCAGTTCGAGTAGGGATGAGCAGTTCTTC.

Ten or more counts support this clonotype. V usage is TRBV6-5 and J usage is TRBJ1-6; possibly TRBD1 for D (6 bases). With 0 bases removed from V and 6 bases from J, the gap between germline ends came to 15 bases. Germline CDR1 reads MNHEY; CDR2 reads SVGAGI. CDR3 length equals 17 residues. CDR3 amino acids: CASSYSRAGGANSPLHF. In DNA, the CDR3 is TGTGCCAGCAGTTACTCGAGGGCCGGGGGCGCTAATTCACCCCTCCACTTT.

This clonotype was seen at least ten times. The rearrangement joins TRBV5-5 to TRBJ2-2, with TRBD2 as a possible D gene (7 bases). Germline V gene lookup returns CDR1 SGHKS and CDR2 YYEKEE (reference sequence). V lost 1 base and J lost 3, with 13 bases in between. This CDR3 has 16 amino acids. The DNA for the CDR3 is TGTGCCAGCAGCTTGTGGGGGGGCAGGGACACCGGGGAGCTGTTTTTT. This encodes CASSLWGGRDTGELFF.

This clonotype has a count of ten or more. The genes are TRBV12-3 or TRBV12-4 and TRBJ1-5; D is perhaps TRBD1 (5 bases). Trimming pared 6 bases from V and 7 bases from J, leaving 10 bases between. The CDR3 sequence is 12 residues long. The CDR3 sequence is CASRAGGQPQHF. In DNA, the CDR3 is TGTGCCAGCAGAGCCGGGGGACAGCCCCAGCATTTT.

The sample holds many counts of this clonotype. This chain links TRBV4-2 with TRBJ2-1; possible D gene TRBD1, 6 bases. The CDR3 sequence is 14 residues long. Trimming removed 5 bases at V and 5 bases at J, with 13 bases between. CDR1 is LGHNA and CDR2 is YNFKEQ in the germline V gene. CDR3 amino acids: CASSSSTGNNEQFF. CDR3 coding DNA: TGTGCCAGCAGCTCAAGCACAGGGAACAATGAGCAGTTCTTC.

V gene TRBV20-1 combines with J gene TRBJ1-5, with 8 bases aligning to TRBD1. The J segment lost 0 bases and the V segment lost 5 bases, leaving 0 bases of the junction unmatched. Germline V gives CDR1 DFQATT, CDR2 SNEGSKA (reference sequence). This CDR3 is built from 13 residues. CDR3 in DNA: TGCAGTGCTCAGGGGGCTAGCAATCAGCCCCAGCATTTT. Protein product: CSAQGASNQPQHF.

This clonotype occurred many times. The chain carries TRBV18 and TRBJ2-1, with D possibly being TRBD1 (6 bases). Germline assignment: CDR1 KGHSH and CDR2 LQKENI. This CDR3 spans 15 amino acids. V lost 2 bases and J lost 6, with 14 bases in between. The CDR3 coding sequence is TGTGCCAGCTCACCATACCAGGGGCTGATCAATGAGCAGTTCTTC. Amino acid sequence: CASSPYQGLINEQFF.

This chain uses TRBV6-1 with TRBJ2-3; the D gene is possibly TRBD2 (6 bases). V was pared by 5 bases and J by 6 bases, with 15 bases between. The germline V gene has CDR1 MNHNS and CDR2 SASEGT. This CDR3 is 14 amino acids long. The CDR3 DNA is TGTGCCAGCAGTACCCGGACGGAGGGGGATACGCAGTATTTT. Amino acid sequence: CASSTRTEGDTQYF.

The J gene is TRBJ1-2, the V gene TRBV29-1; tentatively, D is TRBD1 (6 bases). V lost 6 bases and J lost 2, with 16 bases in between. CDR1 is SQVTM, CDR2 ANQGSEA, per germline. The CDR3 has 14 amino acids. The CDR3 region is CSVAPRQANYGYTF. As DNA, the CDR3 is TGCAGCGTGGCCCCCCGACAGGCCAACTATGGCTACACCTTC.

V is TRBV9 and J is TRBJ2-5; 11 nucleotides match TRBD1. This CDR3 region has 16 residues. Germline lookup yields CDR1 SGDLS and CDR2 YYNGEE. V dropped 0 bases and J dropped 5; count of bases not matched to a gene: 6. Written as DNA, the CDR3 is TGTGCCAGCAGCGTAGCCGGACAGGGGGCGGGCGAGACCCAGTACTTC. Protein sequence: CASSVAGQGAGETQYF.

This clonotype has ten or more counts. V gene TRBV30 combines with J gene TRBJ2-5, with D possibly called TRBD1 or TRBD2 (5 bases each). Per germline, CDR1 GTSNPN and CDR2 SVGIG (reference sequence). The CDR3 loop spans 11 amino acids. V lost 3 bases and J 9 bases, leaving 11 bases between the germline ends. The CDR3 DNA reads TGTGCCTGGAGGTCCCTGGGGGCCCAGTACTTC. Encoded protein: CAWRSLGAQYF.

This clonotype was counted ten times or more. The J gene is TRBJ2-5, the V gene TRBV5-1; 8 positions match TRBD2. Germline V lookup: CDR1 SGHRS, CDR2 YFSETQ. The V and J ends lost 4 bases and 2 bases, in that order; junction bases with no gene match: 7. CDR3 length: 15 residues. CDR3 region: CASSKGGGFQETQYF. CDR3 bases: TGCGCCAGCAGCAAGGGCGGGGGGTTTCAAGAGACCCAGTACTTC.

The chain employs TRBV7-2 and TRBJ1-1; D is ambiguous. The CDR3 has 11 residues. CDR1 is SGHTA, CDR2 FQGNSA, per germline. The germline V and J ends were trimmed by 5 bases and 4 bases, with 5 bases remaining between them. CDR3 region: CASSLTTEAFF. The DNA for the CDR3 is TGTGCCAGCAGCCTGACCACTGAAGCTTTCTTT.

This clonotype was recorded many times. This rearrangement joins TRBV20-1 to TRBJ1-1; 8 nucleotides line up with TRBD1. CDR1 and CDR2 (germline): DFQATT, SNEGSKA (reference sequence). Trimming cost V 6 bases and J 6 bases; bases outside gene matches: 12. CDR3 size: 14 residues. DNA for the CDR3: TGCAGTGCCTCGGGGGGGACAGGAGGCTCTGAAGCTTTCTTT. Translated: CSASGGTGGSEAFF.

There are many counts of this clonotype. This chain connects TRBV27 to TRBJ2-3; TRBD1 might be the D (6 bases). The germline V gene encodes CDR1 MNHEY and CDR2 SMNVEV (reference sequence). Deletions cut 4 bases from V and 2 bases from J, with 19 bases between. CDR3 length equals 17 residues. The CDR3 sequence is CASSSLSRTGTTDTQYF. The CDR3 DNA reads TGTGCCAGCAGTTCGTTATCCCGAACAGGGACCACAGATACGCAGTATTTT.

This clonotype was found many times. The chain links TRBV12-3 or TRBV12-4 to TRBJ2-3; no definite D call. V lost 5 bases to trimming and J lost 4 bases, with 10 bases between them. The CDR3 sequence is 13 residues long. CDR3 region: CASSNSEADTQYF. The CDR3, as DNA: TGTGCCAGCAGTAATAGTGAAGCAGATACGCAGTATTTT.

The chain carries TRBV12-3 or TRBV12-4 and TRBJ1-5; TRBD1 is a possible D gene (5 bases). Trimming shortened V by 5 bases and J by 5 bases, and 13 bases separated the two germline ends. The CDR3 runs 14 residues. CDR3 residues: CASSPGGSYQPQHF. The CDR3 bases are TGTGCCAGCAGTCCGGGGGGAAGTTATCAGCCCCAGCATTTT.

This clonotype has a count of ten or more. CDR3 nucleotides: TGCGCCAGCAGCATGGGACTAGCGGGAACACGCACAGATACGCAGTATTTT. Amino acid sequence: CASSMGLAGTRTDTQYF. This chain uses TRBV5-1 with TRBJ2-3; TRBD2 matches at 13 bases. Germline-derived CDR1 and CDR2 are SGHRS and YFSETQ. The junction had 6 bases not matched to a gene; V was cut back by 4 bases and J by 1 base. The CDR3 loop spans 17 amino acids.